This T cell receptor (beta chain) is from a study of shared clonotypes between healthy human individuals. Some clones are missing from TCRdb's copy, which holds only in-frame ones; the method was immunoSEQ multiplex PCR. The table has 2 million to 2.5 million clones, 85% to 95% seen once. About this clone itself: The antigen remains unidentified.

Each sample came from a Caucasian adult donor living in Nashville, Tennessee. CD4+ cell separation produced CD45RA+ naive and CD45RA-negative memory subsets. The CDR3 has 15 amino acids. Per germline, CDR1 SGHRS and CDR2 YFSETQ. V gave up 2 bases and J gave up 4 bases; unmatched junction bases: 4. General study points: The sampled material consisted only of blood, and tissue repertoires are likely to differ. Some clonotypes were shared by all four sorted-subset donors, while others were not shared. The non-shared ones had lower generation probabilities than the shared ones.

This TCR derives from a man aged 18 to 30 in good health. Some clones in this sample may be carry-over from other donors' samples. The sequenced sample was naive CD4+ T cells from PBMCs. The subset: CD45RA+ positively selected. V is TRBV5-1 and J is TRBJ1-3; 9 bases agree with TRBD1. The CDR3 DNA is TGCGCCAGCAGCTTACAGGGGGCAGAAGGAAACACCATATATTTT. Translating it yields CASSLQGAEGNTIYF.